This T cell receptor (beta chain) is drawn from a study of cytomegalovirus exposure and HLA in healthy donors. Germline CDR1 is SEHNR and CDR2 is FQNEAQ (reference sequence). CDR3 length: 16 amino acids. V lost 6 bases to trimming and J lost 3 bases, with 17 bases between them. With 60 Vbeta and 13 Jbeta primers, the PCR was carried out. Method: immunoSEQ multiplex PCR; TCRdb's copy keeps in-frame clones and lacks some. The table gives about 39,000 clones; the top ten clones make up approximately 2.9% of it. Sequencing was carried out using PBMCs. This clonotype originated in a woman aged 25 to 39 in good health and CMV-seropositive. V gene TRBV7-9 combines with J gene TRBJ2-2; the D gene is possibly TRBD2 (6 bases). CDR3 DNA: TGTGCCAGCAGTCACCGGGACTGGACTCACACCGGGGAGCTGTTTTTT. As protein: CASSHRDWTHTGELFF.